This T cell receptor (beta chain) emerged from a study of OX40 agonist ivuxolimab in advanced cancers. General study findings and limits: In a subset of nonresponders, normalized T-cell clonal expansion was also low. At 0.1 to 3.0 mg/kg, clonal expansion of CD4+ and CD8+ blood T cells had occurred by week 6.

Assay: immunoSEQ multiplex PCR; the TCRdb copy retains only in-frame clones and omits some. The sample holds approximately 58,000 clones, under 95% seen once. The CDR3 extends over 16 amino acids. Germline CDR1 and CDR2: MNHNS and SASEGT. Germline trimming cut 0 bases from V and 6 bases from J; bases unmatched to any gene: 5. This clone was recorded only once. Its specificity is not known. This chain connects TRBV6-1 to TRBJ2-7, with 13 bases lining up with TRBD2. The TCR was taken from an adult with an advanced solid tumor such as melanoma, head and neck, liver or kidney cancer. Specimen: CD4+ or CD8+ T cells sorted from blood, collected in a trial of the OX40 agonist ivuxolimab. The CDR3 DNA sequence: TGTGCCAGCAGTGAAGCGCTAGGGACTAGCGGGATCGAGCAGTACTTC. The encoded protein is CASSEALGTSGIEQYF.